The clone carrying this TCR beta chain was counted a few times. Libraries for TCR beta were made by quantitative 5'-RACE with molecular barcodes. MiXCR, applied by TCRdb to the 5' RACE reads, yields one record per CDR3 protein. The sample yields hundreds of thousands of distinct CDR3 sequences, roughly 26% seen once. The data were obtained in a study of CD8 T cells in ankylosing spondylitis. V dropped 5 bases and J dropped 5 bases, with 13 bases sitting between them. The CDR3 runs 13 residues. Germline values: CDR1 SGHTA, CDR2 FQGNSA. The source is a male donor with ankylosing spondylitis or in good health (not recorded which). The V call is TRBV7-2, the J call TRBJ2-7; the D is unclear. Sequencing was carried out using blood, either unsorted or a sorted T cell fraction (not recorded which). The CDR3 region has the DNA TGTGCCAGCAGCCCTAGGTTGGCCCACGAGCAGTACTTC. As protein: CASSPRLAHEQYF. Looking up the rest from reference TRBV7-2 and TRBJ2-7 gives the full variable domain: GAGVSQSPSNKVTEKGKDVELRCDPISGHTALYWYRQSLGQGLEFLIYFQGNSAPDKSGLPSDRFSAERTGGSVSTLTIQRTQQEDSAVYLCASSPRLAHEQYFGPGTRLTVT.